Listed below are T cell receptor beta chains from one sample, sequenced in a study of blood T cells in healthy people across ages. TCRdb reprocessed the 5' RACE reads with MiXCR, giving one entry per CDR3 protein. The table has 1.5 million or so distinct CDR3 sequences, 35% to 45% seen once. Sequenced material: blood. The receptors derive from a woman aged 18-29 years in good health. The CDR3 runs from the conserved cysteine through the conserved F or W. The order of the fields is D gene, V gene, clone size, J gene, CDR3 DNA, CDR3 protein. The D gene is left open where the match is weak. A row's size may be missing; if present it is once, few, many or a size class.

-,TRBV20-1,few,TRBJ2-1,TGCAGTGCTAGAGGTCAGGGGGGCCACTACAATGAGCAGTTCTTC,CSARGQGGHYNEQFF
-,TRBV7-2,-,TRBJ1-1,TGTGCCAGCAGCTTAGCGCGGGGCCCGGGCACTGAAGCTTTCTTT,CASSLARGPGTEAFF
-,TRBV7-9,-,TRBJ1-2,TGTGCCAGCAGCCCGGGGGGTGCAGGCCGTGGCTACACCTTC,CASSPGGAGRGYTF
TRBD2,TRBV15,-,TRBJ2-1,TGTGCCACCAGCAGAGACCGAGGGACTAGTGGGTACAATGAGCAGTTCTTC,CATSRDRGTSGYNEQFF
TRBD2,TRBV6-2/TRBV6-3,few,TRBJ2-3,TGTGCCAGCAGAGACGAGACTAGCGGGAGGGGTGCTACGCAGTATTTT,CASRDETSGRGATQYF
-,TRBV7-9,few,TRBJ1-3,TGTGCCAGCAGCTCATTGTCTGGTCGCAACACCATATATTTT,CASSSLSGRNTIYF
-,TRBV9,-,TRBJ2-1,TGTGCCAGCTCCCCCAACCACGGTGAGCAGTTCTTC,CASSPNHGEQFF
-,TRBV29-1,many,TRBJ2-3,TGCAGCGTTGAAAAGGGACCAGATACGCAGTATTTT,CSVEKGPDTQYF
-,TRBV12-3/TRBV12-4,-,TRBJ1-1,TGTGCCAGCAGTTTAGGTTGGCACACTGAAGCTTTCTTT,CASSLGWHTEAFF
TRBD1,TRBV4-3,-,TRBJ2-2,TGCGCCAGCAGCCCGGGACAGGCAGAAACCGGGGAGCTGTTTTTT,CASSPGQAETGELFF
-,TRBV30,-,TRBJ1-4,TGTGCCTTCGTCAGGACTGTTAATGAAAAACTGTTTTTT,CAFVRTVNEKLFF
-,TRBV5-1,once,TRBJ2-5,TGCGCCGGCAGCTCGAACCAAGAGACCCAGTACTTC,CAGSSNQETQYF
-,TRBV5-1,few,TRBJ2-1,TGCGCCAGCAGCTCCCTTGAGGTCGGTAATGAGCAGTTCTTC,CASSSLEVGNEQFF
TRBD2,TRBV10-3,-,TRBJ2-1,TGTGCCGCCCGGGGAGGGGATGAGCAGTTCTTC,CAARGGDEQFF
-,TRBV11-2,few,TRBJ1-2,TGTGCCAGCAGCTTAGGGAGGAGGATAGATGGCTACACCTTC,CASSLGRRIDGYTF
-,TRBV9,-,TRBJ2-7,TGTGCCAGCAGCCCAGAGAGAAACGTACTCGAGCAGTACTTC,CASSPERNVLEQYF
-,TRBV20-1,-,TRBJ2-2,TGCAGTGCTAGAGAACTCGGGAGAGGTACCGGGGAGCTGTTTTTT,CSARELGRGTGELFF
-,TRBV27,-,TRBJ1-6,TGTGTCAGCAGCGAGGGTCGAGGGTTCGATAATTCGCCCCTCCACTTT,CVSSEGRGFDNSPLHF
-,TRBV7-9,few,TRBJ1-4,TGTGCCAGCAGCTGGGTGAATGAAAAACTGTTTTTT,CASSWVNEKLFF
-,TRBV7-6,-,TRBJ2-3,TGTGCCAGCAGCTTACCCACCAGAACAGATACGCAGTATTTT,CASSLPTRTDTQYF
-,TRBV29-1,-,TRBJ2-2,TGCAGCGTTGACCAAGGCGGCTTCACCGGGGAGCTGTTTTTT,CSVDQGGFTGELFF
-,TRBV29-1,-,TRBJ2-7,TGCAGCGTTGGCCGAAAATTAGGCTACGAGCAGTACTTC,CSVGRKLGYEQYF
TRBD1,TRBV6-5,-,TRBJ2-7,TGTGCCAGCAGTTACTCGATACAGGGGGCCACTTACGAGCAGTACTTC,CASSYSIQGATYEQYF
-,TRBV29-1,-,TRBJ2-7,TGCAGCGTCGTAACAGGAACCCTAGTCCCCTACGAGCAGTACTTC,CSVVTGTLVPYEQYF
-,TRBV20-1,few,TRBJ2-7,TGCAGTGCTAGGTCTCCTAGTCGGACACAGAGCTCCTACGAGCAGTACTTC,CSARSPSRTQSSYEQYF
TRBD1,TRBV9,-,TRBJ1-1,TGTGCCAGCAGCGGAGTACAGGGGAGGGAGAACACTGAAGCTTTCTTT,CASSGVQGRENTEAFF
-,TRBV28,-,TRBJ1-2,TGTGCCAGCAGTTTACTTGATTCCGGGGGAAGTGGCTACACCTTC,CASSLLDSGGSGYTF
-,TRBV20-1,-,TRBJ2-3,TGCAGTGCGGATGCCAGGGCCCAAGATACGCAGTATTTT,CSADARAQDTQYF
-,TRBV20-1,-,TRBJ2-1,TGCAGTGCTACTACTCTAAGAGACAATGAGCAGTTCTTC,CSATTLRDNEQFF
-,TRBV4-1,-,TRBJ1-5,TGCGCCAGCAGCCAAGATCGTCGGGCAGGAAATCAGCCCCAGCATTTT,CASSQDRRAGNQPQHF
TRBD1,TRBV28,-,TRBJ2-5,TGTGCCAGCAGTAAGACAGGGGGCACCCAAGAGACCCAGTACTTC,CASSKTGGTQETQYF
-,TRBV25-1,few,TRBJ1-4,TGTGCCAGCAGTGAATCCCCCTCTTCACTGTTTTTT,CASSESPSSLFF
-,TRBV20-1,many,TRBJ2-7,TGCAGTGCTAGAGATGGCCGCTCCTACGAGCAGTACTTC,CSARDGRSYEQYF
TRBD1,TRBV6-5,few,TRBJ1-1,TGTGCCAGCAGTTACTTCGACAGGGCAAACACTGAAGCTTTCTTT,CASSYFDRANTEAFF
-,TRBV2,-,TRBJ2-7,TGTGCCAGCAGTGAAGCTACCCGGGAGTACTCCTACAATGAGCAGTACTTC,CASSEATREYSYNEQYF
-,TRBV20-1,once,TRBJ1-2,TGCAGTGCTAGAAGGGCAGGGACTAACTATGGCTACACCTTC,CSARRAGTNYGYTF
TRBD2,TRBV20-1,-,TRBJ2-7,TGCAGTGGCCTAGCGGGAGTACCCTCCTACAATGAGCAGTACTTC,CSGLAGVPSYNEQYF
TRBD2,TRBV7-9,few,TRBJ2-7,TGTGCCAGCAGCTTAGTGAGACTAGCGGCCGAGCAGTACTTC,CASSLVRLAAEQYF
TRBD2,TRBV6-6,-,TRBJ2-5,TGTGCCAGCAGTGACGGACTAGCGGGGGGCCAAGAGACCCAGTACTTC,CASSDGLAGGQETQYF
-,TRBV7-2,-,TRBJ2-1,TGTGCCAGCAGCTCAGGGCGTCACGTTACCTACAATGAGCAGTTCTTC,CASSSGRHVTYNEQFF
-,TRBV10-3,few,TRBJ2-3,TGTGCCACGTCGGGGATGGGGACAGATACGCAGTATTTT,CATSGMGTDTQYF
TRBD2,TRBV6-2/TRBV6-3,-,TRBJ2-1,TGTGCCAGCAGTAAGCGACCAGCGGGAGTGTACAATGAGCAGTTCTTC,CASSKRPAGVYNEQFF
TRBD1,TRBV15,-,TRBJ2-5,TGTGCCACCAGCAGAGAACCGGGACAGCAAGAGACCCAGTACTTC,CATSREPGQQETQYF
-,TRBV20-1,once,TRBJ2-7,TGCAGTGCTAGAACGGCCGGACCCTACGAGCAGTACTTC,CSARTAGPYEQYF
TRBD1,TRBV6-5,few,TRBJ2-7,TGTGCCAGCAGTTACTCTTTCCTGGACAGGGTCTCGTTTAGGGAGTACTTC,CASSYSFLDRVSFREYF
TRBD2,TRBV4-2,few,TRBJ2-7,TGTGCCAGCAGCCAGCAGCTAGCGGAAGGCTACGAGCAGTACTTC,CASSQQLAEGYEQYF
-,TRBV13,-,TRBJ1-1,TGTGCCAGCAGCTTTAGAAGCCGGGGGAACACTGAAGCTTTCTTT,CASSFRSRGNTEAFF
-,TRBV6-2/TRBV6-3,-,TRBJ1-6,TGTGCCAGCAGTCCAGCGGCGGGGGCGGTTCTCCACTTT,CASSPAAGAVLHF